Listed here are 20 T cell receptor beta chains from one sample, sequenced in a study of T cell responses to AZD1222 COVID-19 vaccine. The assay was immunoSEQ multiplex PCR, and TCRdb's table has in-frame clones only and misses some. The repertoire holds some 16,000 clones, with about three quarters as singletons. This material consisted of peripheral blood, taken 28 days after the second AZD1222 dose. These receptor sequences come from an adult who received the AZD1222 COVID-19 vaccine.

The chain employs TRBV2 and TRBJ2-1; TRBD2 might be the D (7 bases). Germline assignment: CDR1 SNHLY and CDR2 FYNNEI. This CDR3 comprises 12 residues. V lost 11 bases to trimming and J lost 7 bases, with 15 bases between them. The CDR3 reads CAPARGGNEQFF. CDR3 coding DNA: TGTGCCCCGGCCAGGGGAGGGAATGAGCAGTTCTTC.

The chain employs TRBV19 and TRBJ1-3; the D gene is possibly TRBD1 (5 bases). The CDR3 runs to 15 residues. The V and J ends lost 5 bases and 4 bases respectively, with 15 bases between them. CDR1 and CDR2 from the germline V gene are LNHDA and SQIVND (reference sequence). This chain's CDR3 is CASSSHRDLGNTIYF. The CDR3 DNA reads TGTGCCAGTAGTTCGCACCGGGACCTCGGAAACACCATATATTTT. The complete variable domain, with remaining parts taken from reference TRBV19 and TRBJ1-3, reads DGGITQSPKYLFRKEGQNVTLSCEQNLNHDAMYWYRQDPGQGLRLIYYSQIVNDFQKGDIAEGYSVSREKKESFPLTVTSAQKNPTAFYLCASSSHRDLGNTIYFGEGSWLTVV.

V usage is TRBV5-8 and J usage is TRBJ1-2; the D gene is possibly TRBD1 (6 bases). Germline V gene lookup returns CDR1 SGHTS and CDR2 YDEGEE. The CDR3 spans 16 residues. Between the trimmed V and J ends, which lost 0 bases and 3 bases, there was a span of 15 bases. CDR3 DNA sequence: TGTGCCAGCAGCTTGGTGCCACAGGGATTGGACTATGGCTACACCTTC. The encoded protein is CASSLVPQGLDYGYTF. Supplemented by reference TRBV5-8 and TRBJ1-2, the full variable domain reads EAGVTQSPTHLIKTRGQQATLRCSPISGHTSVYWYQQALGLGLQFLLWYDEGEERNRGNFPPRFSGRQFPNYSSELNVNALELEDSALYLCASSLVPQGLDYGYTFGSGTRLTVV.

This clone was found a few times. This chain links TRBV4-3 with TRBJ1-2; D may be TRBD1 (6 bases). This CDR3 region has 16 residues. Between the trimmed V and J ends, which lost 3 bases and 4 bases, there was a span of 18 bases. CDR1 LGHNA and CDR2 YSLEER come from the germline V gene. In DNA, the CDR3 is TGCGCCAGCAGCCAGGCAAAACAGGGAAATGCCTATGGCTACACCTTC. It codes for CASSQAKQGNAYGYTF.

This clone was seen more than once but under ten times. J is TRBJ1-6 and V is TRBV4-3, with D possibly being TRBD1 (5 bases). This CDR3 comprises 13 residues. Germline V gene lookup returns CDR1 LGHNA and CDR2 YSLEER. Trimming removed 3 bases from V and 10 bases from J, with 10 bases in between. The CDR3 DNA follows: TGCGCCAGCAGCCAGACGCGGGGGTCACCCCTCCACTTT. Protein product: CASSQTRGSPLHF.

The chain has TRBV28 and TRBJ1-5; D perhaps matches TRBD1 (5 bases). The CDR3 is 14 residues long. CDR1 and CDR2 (germline): MDHEN, SYDVKM. V gave up 8 bases and J gave up 4 bases, with 15 bases separating them. As DNA, the CDR3 is TGTGCCAGCCTGCTCCCAGGGAGGAATCAGCCCCAGCATTTT. Its translation: CASLLPGRNQPQHF.

The rearrangement joins TRBV9 to TRBJ2-2; 9 bases are a match to TRBD1. The CDR3 is 17 amino acids. J lost 7 bases, V lost 0 bases, and 10 bases had no gene match. In germline, CDR1 is SGDLS, CDR2 YYNGEE. The CDR3 DNA reads TGTGCCAGCAGCGTAGGAGGGACAGGGAAAGAGGACGGGGAGCTGTTTTTT. This translates into CASSVGGTGKEDGELFF.

This chain joins TRBV10-3 and TRBJ1-5, with TRBD1 identical over 9 bases. Germline V CDR1 and CDR2: ENHRY, SYGVKD. The ends lost 8 bases at V and 5 bases at J; junction bases unmatched: 4. CDR3 length equals 13 residues. CDR3 sequence: CAIGQGRDQPQHF. CDR3 nucleotides: TGTGCCATCGGACAGGGGCGAGATCAGCCCCAGCATTTT.

The chain employs TRBV9 and TRBJ2-7; 9 bases match TRBD1. This CDR3 spans 14 amino acids. Germline loops: CDR1 SGDLS, CDR2 YYNGEE. The ends lost 4 bases at V and 3 bases at J; junction bases unmatched: 5. The CDR3 loop is CASSPQGALYEQYF. The CDR3 DNA reads as TGTGCCAGCAGCCCACAGGGGGCGCTCTACGAGCAGTACTTC.

This chain connects TRBV29-1 to TRBJ1-2; D gene uncertain. V lost 3 bases to trimming and J lost 4 bases, with 3 bases between them. This CDR3 has 10 amino acids. Germline CDR1 SQVTM, CDR2 ANQGSEA. The CDR3 DNA reads TGCAGCGTTGACAGCTATGGCTACACCTTC. Amino acid sequence: CSVDSYGYTF.

This clone appeared once. The chain links TRBV18 to TRBJ1-2; 7 bases agree with TRBD1. V gave up 6 bases and J gave up 7 bases; unmatched junction bases: 8. CDR3 length: 13 residues. Germline V CDR1 and CDR2: KGHSH, LQKENI. The CDR3 DNA is TGTGCCAGCTCCCCCCAGGGGGAAGCTGGCTACACCTTC. Translation gives CASSPQGEAGYTF.

This sequence joins TRBV4-1 and TRBJ1-2; unclear D gene. The ends were cut back, 7 bases at V and 0 bases at J, with 18 bases in the middle. This CDR3 has 16 residues. Germline CDR1 reads MGHRA; CDR2 reads YSYEKL. The CDR3 bases are TGCGCCAGCAACCTAGAGGGTGAGGGAGCTAACTATGGCTACACCTTC. Protein: CASNLEGEGANYGYTF.

J is TRBJ1-6 and V is TRBV6-6; 7 nucleotides agree with TRBD1. V was clipped by 6 bases and J by 1 base; unmatched bases: 6. The CDR3 extends over 16 amino acids. From germline, CDR1 is MNHNY and CDR2 SVGAGI (reference sequence). The CDR3 region is CASRSTGLSYNSPLHF. CDR3 sequence (DNA): TGTGCCAGCAGATCGACAGGGCTATCCTATAATTCACCCCTCCACTTT.

This CDR3 reads CASSRGVENYGYTF. CDR3 DNA sequence: TGTGCCAGCTCCCGGGGGGTAGAAAACTATGGCTACACCTTC. This chain joins TRBV28 and TRBJ1-2, with D possibly matching TRBD1 (5 bases). Looked up from germline, CDR1 is MDHEN and CDR2 is SYDVKM. This CDR3 comprises 14 residues. Trimming shortened V by 8 bases and J by 2 bases, and 15 bases separated the two germline ends.

This chain uses TRBV27 with TRBJ1-2, with D uncertain. This CDR3 region has 12 residues. Trimming took off 5 bases at V and 2 bases at J, with 6 bases between the two ends. Germline loops: CDR1 MNHEY, CDR2 SMNVEV (reference sequence). CDR3 protein: CASSPRNYGYTF. In DNA, the CDR3 is TGTGCCAGCAGTCCCCGCAACTATGGCTACACCTTC.

The chain combines TRBV15 with TRBJ2-2; no definite D call. The CDR3 covers 14 residues. V dropped 0 bases and J dropped 3 bases, with 5 bases sitting between them. Germline CDR1 LNHNV, CDR2 YYDKDF (reference sequence). In DNA, the CDR3 is TGTGCCACCAGCAGAGAGTTCCACACCGGGGAGCTGTTTTTT. It is translated as CATSREFHTGELFF.

V and J are TRBV28 and TRBJ2-7; perhaps TRBD2 as D (5 bases). The CDR3 loop spans 12 amino acids. Germline CDR1 reads MDHEN; CDR2 reads SYDVKM. The V end lost 6 bases, the J end lost 3 bases, and 9 bases lay between the germline ends. The CDR3 nucleotides read TGTGCCAGCAGCCGGGGTTACTACGAGCAGTACTTC. Its protein product is CASSRGYYEQYF.

The rearrangement links TRBV4-1 to TRBJ1-4; D is ambiguous. Trimming shortened V by 2 bases and J by 0 bases, and 10 bases separated the two germline ends. Germline CDR1 is MGHRA and CDR2 is YSYEKL. CDR3 length equals 16 residues. CDR3 amino acids: CASSQSHQTTNEKLFF. The CDR3 nucleotides read TGCGCCAGCAGCCAAAGCCACCAGACAACTAATGAAAAACTGTTTTTT.

The V and J genes are TRBV19 and TRBJ2-1; the D gene is possibly TRBD1 (7 bases). V lost 7 bases and J 8 bases, leaving 18 bases between the germline ends. The germline V gene has CDR1 LNHDA and CDR2 SQIVND (reference sequence). This CDR3 has 14 amino acids. Here the CDR3 DNA reads TGTGCCAGTACCCCCCCCCAGGGGGGCTATGAGCAGTTCTTC. Translated: CASTPPQGGYEQFF.

The genes are TRBV7-2 and TRBJ1-6; tentatively, D is TRBD1 (5 bases). Germline CDR1 and CDR2: SGHTA and FQGNSA. The V end was cut by 7 bases, the J end by 9 bases, with 16 bases between. The CDR3 covers 14 residues. CDR3 coding DNA: TGTGCCAGCACAACTACATGGGGACTTTCACCCCTCCACTTT. The encoded protein is CASTTTWGLSPLHF.